This T cell receptor (beta chain) was identified during a study of blood T cell repertoires in COVID-19. About the research overall: Some COVID-19 samples were acute and others convalescent; all came from the United States, Italy and Spain. T cells, B-cell-depleted T cells, or PBMCs provided the cDNA or gDNA that served as material.

Authors' processing steps: Counts of nucleated cells, estimated from reference gene primer amplification, were obtained. Libraries were prepared by immunoSEQ multiplex PCR; TCRdb keeps only in-frame clonotypes and omits some of them. That table is the source of V, J and clone size, and D and trimming were worked out from the DNA. The repertoire has 200,000 to 300,000 clones, 87% of them found once; the top ten carry approximately 7.9%. Looked up from germline, CDR1 is MNHEY and CDR2 is SVGAGI. V shed 6 bases and J shed 2 bases, with 10 bases lying between them. The CDR3 length is 13 residues. The J gene is TRBJ2-5, the V gene TRBV6-5; no clear D gene. The specimen was peripheral blood. This receptor was taken from a man in his 60s who had recovered from COVID-19. This CDR3 reads CASSVPSQETQYF. DNA for the CDR3: TGTGCCAGCAGCGTTCCTTCTCAAGAGACCCAGTACTTC.